One and the same sample provided the 21 T cell receptor beta chains below, sequenced in a study of cytomegalovirus exposure and HLA in healthy donors. PCR employed 60 Vbeta and 13 Jbeta primers. Data came from immunoSEQ multiplex PCR; TCRdb stores just in-frame clones and leaves some out. The sample has more than 95,000 clones, approximately 80% seen once. Sample: PBMCs. The source is a woman between 40 and 50 years old in good health and CMV-seropositive.

The J gene is TRBJ2-4, the V gene TRBV7-3, with D perhaps matching TRBD1 (8 bases). There are 15 residues in the CDR3. The germline V gene encodes CDR1 SGHTA and CDR2 FQGTGA. V was shortened by 5 bases and J by 5 bases, with 16 bases between the two germline ends. CDR3 residues: CASSLHRGRENIQYF. The CDR3 region has the DNA TGTGCCAGCAGCCTCCACAGGGGGAGGGAAAACATTCAGTACTTC.

The sample holds one count of this clone. The chain couples TRBV5-1 to TRBJ2-1; 8 nucleotides align to TRBD1. V was clipped by 2 bases and J by 1 base; unmatched bases: 2. Germline assignment: CDR1 SGHRS and CDR2 YFSETQ. The CDR3 has 15 amino acids. The CDR3 bases are TGCGCCAGCAGCTTCCAGGGGGCGTCCTACAATGAGCAGTTCTTC. Translated: CASSFQGASYNEQFF.

J is TRBJ2-1 and V is TRBV5-6; the D gene is possibly TRBD1 (7 bases). CDR3 length: 18 residues. Trimming pared 1 base from V and 4 bases from J, leaving 21 bases between. Germline lookup yields CDR1 SGHDT and CDR2 YYEEEE. The CDR3 sequence: CASSLSFGKAGQYNEQFF. The CDR3 nucleotides read TGTGCCAGCAGCTTGAGTTTTGGGAAGGCGGGACAGTACAATGAGCAGTTCTTC.

V and J are TRBV18 and TRBJ2-2; TRBD2 matches 13 bases. CDR1 KGHSH and CDR2 LQKENI come from the germline V gene. The length of the CDR3 is 18 residues. Losses at the gene ends were 3 bases for V and 4 bases for J; bases not matched to a gene: 8. The CDR3 sequence: CASSPWTSGSLVTGELFF. CDR3 nucleotide sequence: TGTGCCAGCTCACCTTGGACTAGCGGGAGCCTCGTCACCGGGGAGCTGTTTTTT.

Of note for this clone: One end of the junction is discordant with germline, which a read error may explain. Other nucleotide sequences from this sample produce the same CDR3. The chain recombines TRBV30 with TRBJ2-5, with D perhaps TRBD2 (7 bases). Germline values: CDR1 GTSNPN, CDR2 SVGIG (reference sequence). This CDR3 is built from 15 residues. CDR3 residues: CAWRRGGFFQETQYF. The CDR3 DNA is TGTGCTTGGAGGAGGGGGGGGTTCTTCCAAGAGACCCAGTACTTC. The variable domain in full, completed from reference TRBV30 and TRBJ2-5, reads SQTIHQWPATLVQPVGSPLSLECTVEGTSNPNLYWYRQAAGRGLQLLFYSVGIGQISSEVPQNLSASRPQDRQFILSSKKLLLSDSGFYLCAWRRGGFFQETQYFGPGTRLLVL.

In this sample, this clone turned up once. The chain combines TRBV7-9 with TRBJ2-5, with 7 bases identical to TRBD1. CDR1 is SEHNR, CDR2 FQNEAQ, per germline (reference sequence). The CDR3 contains 14 residues. J gave up 5 bases and V 5 bases, and 8 bases lay outside the gene matches. The CDR3 DNA reads TGTGCCAGCAGCCCAAAGGGGGCTGGGGAGACCCAGTACTTC. This codes for CASSPKGAGETQYF.

The chain joins TRBV9 to TRBJ2-2; 13 bases match TRBD2. The CDR3 is 17 amino acids. Germline V gene data show CDR1 as SGDLS and CDR2 as YYNGEE. With 3 bases clipped from V and 5 bases from J, the junction kept 7 bases outside the gene matches. The CDR3 nucleotides read TGTGCCAGCAGCGGAACTAGCGGGAGGGCAGGAACCGGGGAGCTGTTTTTT. It yields the protein CASSGTSGRAGTGELFF. Using reference TRBV9 and TRBJ2-2 for the parts outside the CDR3, the full variable domain is DSGVTQTPKHLITATGQRVTLRCSPRSGDLSVYWYQQSLDQGLQFLIQYYNGEERAKGNILERFSAQQFPDLHSELNLSSLELGDSALYFCASSGTSGRAGTGELFFGEGSRLTVL.

The rearrangement links TRBV5-4 to TRBJ2-1; a possible D gene is TRBD1 (5 bases). Germline values: CDR1 SGHNT, CDR2 YYREEE (reference sequence). V was shortened by 4 bases and J by 9 bases, with 20 bases between the two germline ends. This CDR3 has 15 amino acids. CDR3 region: CASSPDLGVVGEQFF. CDR3 coding DNA: TGTGCCAGCAGCCCGGACCTAGGGGTAGTAGGTGAGCAGTTCTTC.

This chain uses TRBV5-1 with TRBJ2-1; 8 bases align to TRBD2. The CDR3 has 15 residues. CDR1 is SGHRS, CDR2 YFSETQ, per germline. V lost 5 bases, J lost 7 bases, and 11 bases stayed unmatched. The CDR3 nucleotides are TGCGCCAGCAGTTCCCTAGCGGGTGCTGGGAATGAGCAGTTCTTC. Translation gives CASSSLAGAGNEQFF.

V gene TRBV11-1 combines with J gene TRBJ2-7; 8 nucleotides line up with TRBD1. This CDR3 is 13 amino acids long. The V segment lost 4 bases and the J segment 3 bases; nucleotides outside the gene matches: 2. Germline V lookup: CDR1 SGHAT, CDR2 FQDESV (reference sequence). The CDR3 reads CASSSGQVYEQYF. CDR3 in DNA: TGTGCCAGCAGCTCGGGACAGGTCTACGAGCAGTACTTC.

This clone turned up a few times. The chain carries TRBV6-5 and TRBJ2-5, with D perhaps TRBD1 (6 bases). The DNA end lines up better with TRBJ2-7; the J call may be wrong. CDR1 is MNHEY and CDR2 is SVGAGI in the germline V gene. CDR3 size: 13 residues. The CDR3 protein is CASSPAGQPEQYF. The CDR3 DNA follows: TGTGCCAGCAGCCCGGCCGGACAGCCCGAGCAGTACTTC.

This chain joins TRBV7-3 and TRBJ2-1, with a weak D call TRBD2 (6 bases). The CDR3 is 14 amino acids. Looked up from germline, CDR1 is SGHTA and CDR2 is FQGTGA. Trimming took 2 bases from V and 2 from J, leaving 7 bases between them. CDR3 loop: CASSLAGPYNEQFF. The DNA of the CDR3 is TGTGCCAGCAGCTTAGCGGGACCCTACAATGAGCAGTTCTTC.

The chain recombines TRBV18 with TRBJ2-3, with 14 positions matching TRBD2. V gave up 6 bases and J gave up 0 bases; unmatched junction bases: 5. The CDR3 covers 17 residues. Germline V gives CDR1 KGHSH, CDR2 LQKENI. The CDR3 DNA reads TGTGCCAGCTCCCTGGGGACTAGCGGGAGTAGCACAGATACGCAGTATTTT. Encoded protein: CASSLGTSGSSTDTQYF.

The chain recombines TRBV7-2 with TRBJ2-3; no firm D call. V lost 6 bases and J lost 6, with 10 bases in between. The CDR3 has 12 residues. Germline CDR1 reads SGHTA; CDR2 reads FQGNSA. The CDR3: CASSFYGDTQYF. In DNA form, the CDR3 reads TGTGCCAGCAGTTTTTACGGGGATACGCAGTATTTT.

This chain joins TRBV7-6 and TRBJ2-7, with 9 positions matching TRBD2. In germline, CDR1 is SGHVS, CDR2 FNYEAQ. V dropped 2 bases and J dropped 2; count of bases not matched to a gene: 7. The CDR3 has 16 amino acids. The CDR3 protein is CASSLSLLAGTYEQYF. The CDR3 DNA sequence: TGTGCCAGCAGCTTAAGTTTACTAGCGGGCACCTACGAGCAGTACTTC.

The rearrangement joins TRBV9 to TRBJ2-3; 14 bases line up with TRBD2. The CDR3 spans 16 residues. J lost 9 bases, V lost 4 bases, and 10 bases had no gene match. CDR1 and CDR2 from the germline V gene are SGDLS and YYNGEE. The CDR3 sequence: CASSPIGTSGSHTQYF. The CDR3 region has the DNA TGTGCCAGCAGCCCTATAGGGACTAGCGGGAGCCACACGCAGTATTTT.

The sample holds one count of this clone. The gene calls are TRBV5-4 and TRBJ2-5, with D possibly TRBD1 on 5 matching bases. Trimming stripped 2 bases from V and 1 base from J, with 9 bases between. There are 14 residues in the CDR3. Germline CDR1 and CDR2: SGHNT and YYREEE (reference sequence). The CDR3 bases are TGTGCCAGCAGCTTCGACAGCCGCCAAGAGACCCAGTACTTC. This codes for CASSFDSRQETQYF.

The chain links TRBV27 to TRBJ2-1, with 9 nucleotides matching TRBD1. The CDR3 has 17 residues. The J segment lost 5 bases and the V segment lost 6 bases, leaving 14 bases of the junction unmatched. Germline V gene data show CDR1 as MNHEY and CDR2 as SMNVEV (reference sequence). CDR3 loop: CASRGTGSRRSDNEQFF. In DNA form, the CDR3 reads TGTGCCAGCAGAGGGACAGGGAGCCGCCGGAGCGACAATGAGCAGTTCTTC.

With regard to this clone: This sample also contains other DNA sequences that code for the same CDR3. The chain has TRBV20-1 and TRBJ1-2, with 7 bases that match TRBD1. Germline V gene lookup returns CDR1 DFQATT and CDR2 SNEGSKA (reference sequence). This CDR3 is built from 11 residues. Trimming removed 5 bases from V and 4 bases from J; junction bases left unmatched: 1. CDR3 sequence (DNA): TGCAGTGCTGGGACAGCCTATGGCTACACCTTC. Its protein is CSAGTAYGYTF.

The chain recombines TRBV21-1 with TRBJ2-7; TRBD2, the table's D call, was not compared with the DNA. TRBV21-1 is classified as a pseudogene. The CDR3 runs 19 residues. The CDR3 here is CASSSLSRRWTSGPYEQYF. The CDR3 DNA reads TGTGCCAGCAGCTCTTTAAGTCGGCGTTGGACTAGCGGGCCCTACGAGCAGTACTTC.

This rearrangement joins TRBV2 to TRBJ2-5; TRBD2 matches 8 bases. Losses at the gene ends were 10 bases for V and 2 bases for J; bases not matched to a gene: 15. Germline V gene data show CDR1 as SNHLY and CDR2 as FYNNEI. This CDR3 region has 16 residues. The DNA of the CDR3 is TGTGCCATCGGGAGGGAGGCACCAGCCATTCAAGAGACCCAGTACTTC. As protein: CAIGREAPAIQETQYF.